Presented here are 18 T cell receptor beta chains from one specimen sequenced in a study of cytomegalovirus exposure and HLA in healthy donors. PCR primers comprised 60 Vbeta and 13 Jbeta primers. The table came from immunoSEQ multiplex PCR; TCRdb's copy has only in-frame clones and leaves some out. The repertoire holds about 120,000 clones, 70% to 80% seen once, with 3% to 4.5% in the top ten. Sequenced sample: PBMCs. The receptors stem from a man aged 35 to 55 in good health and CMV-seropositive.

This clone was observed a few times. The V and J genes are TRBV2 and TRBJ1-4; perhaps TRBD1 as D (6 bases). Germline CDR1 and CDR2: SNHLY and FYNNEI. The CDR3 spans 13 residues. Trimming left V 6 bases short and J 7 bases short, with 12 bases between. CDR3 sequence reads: CASRTGYGEKLFF. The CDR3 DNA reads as TGTGCCAGCAGGACAGGTTATGGTGAAAAACTGTTTTTT. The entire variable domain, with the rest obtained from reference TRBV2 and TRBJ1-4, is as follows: EPEVTQTPSHQVTQMGQEVILRCVPISNHLYFYWYRQILGQKVEFLVSFYNNEISEKSEIFDDQFSVERPDGSNFTLKIRSTKLEDSAMYFCASRTGYGEKLFFGSGTQLSVL.

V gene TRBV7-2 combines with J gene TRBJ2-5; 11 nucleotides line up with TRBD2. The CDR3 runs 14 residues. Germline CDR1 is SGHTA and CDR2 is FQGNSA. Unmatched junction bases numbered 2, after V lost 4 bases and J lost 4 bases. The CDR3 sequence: CASSSGLAAETQYF. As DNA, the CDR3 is TGTGCCAGCAGCTCGGGACTAGCGGCAGAGACCCAGTACTTC.

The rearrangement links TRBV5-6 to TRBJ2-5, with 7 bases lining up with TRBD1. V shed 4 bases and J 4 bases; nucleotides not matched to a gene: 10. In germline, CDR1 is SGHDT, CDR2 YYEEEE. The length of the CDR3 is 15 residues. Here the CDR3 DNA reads TGTGCCAGCAGCCCCCGACAGGGCCAGGGAGAGACCCAGTACTTC. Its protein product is CASSPRQGQGETQYF.

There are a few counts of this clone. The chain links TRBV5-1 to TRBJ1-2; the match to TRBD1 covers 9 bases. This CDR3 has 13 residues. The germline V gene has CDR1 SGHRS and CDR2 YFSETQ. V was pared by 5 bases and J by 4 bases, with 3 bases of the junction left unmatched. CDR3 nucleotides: TGCGCCAGCAGTCCGACAGGGGGCTATGGCTACACCTTC. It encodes CASSPTGGYGYTF.

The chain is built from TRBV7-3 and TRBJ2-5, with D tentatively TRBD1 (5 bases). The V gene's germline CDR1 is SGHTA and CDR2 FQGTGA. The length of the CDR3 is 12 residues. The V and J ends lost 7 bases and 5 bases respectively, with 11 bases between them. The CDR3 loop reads CASTRKGETQYF. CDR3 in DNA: TGTGCCAGCACCCGAAAGGGGGAGACCCAGTACTTC.

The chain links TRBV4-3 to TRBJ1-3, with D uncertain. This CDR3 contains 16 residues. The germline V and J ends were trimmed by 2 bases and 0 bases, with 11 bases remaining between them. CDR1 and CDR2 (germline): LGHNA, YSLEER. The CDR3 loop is CASSQMVRISGNTIYF. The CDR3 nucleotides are TGCGCCAGCAGCCAAATGGTCAGGATCTCTGGAAACACCATATATTTT.

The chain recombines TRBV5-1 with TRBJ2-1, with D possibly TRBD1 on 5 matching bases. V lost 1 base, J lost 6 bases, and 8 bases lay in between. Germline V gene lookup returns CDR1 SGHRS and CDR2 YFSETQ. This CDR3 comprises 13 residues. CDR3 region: CASSLSGINEQFF. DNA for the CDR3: TGCGCCAGCAGCTTGTCAGGGATCAATGAGCAGTTCTTC.

The CDR3 here is CASSQDSGGGNTGELFF. The CDR3 region has the DNA TGTGCCAGCAGCCAAGATTCTGGTGGCGGGAACACCGGGGAGCTGTTTTTT. V and J are TRBV4-2 and TRBJ2-2; D unresolved. The CDR3 is 17 residues long. V lost 0 bases and J lost 1, with 12 bases in between. The germline gives CDR1 LGHNA, CDR2 YNFKEQ.

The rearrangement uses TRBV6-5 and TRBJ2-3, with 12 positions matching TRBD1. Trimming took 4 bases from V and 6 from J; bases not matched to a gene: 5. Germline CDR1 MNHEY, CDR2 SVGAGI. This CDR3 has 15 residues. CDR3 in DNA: TGTGCCAGCAGTTCACCGGGACAGGGGGCTGATACGCAGTATTTT. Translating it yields CASSSPGQGADTQYF.

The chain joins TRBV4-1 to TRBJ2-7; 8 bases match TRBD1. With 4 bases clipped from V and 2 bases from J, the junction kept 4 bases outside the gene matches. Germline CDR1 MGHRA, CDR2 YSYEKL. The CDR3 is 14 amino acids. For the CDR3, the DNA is TGCGCCAGCAGCCGTGGACAGGGCGCCTACGAGCAGTACTTC. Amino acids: CASSRGQGAYEQYF.

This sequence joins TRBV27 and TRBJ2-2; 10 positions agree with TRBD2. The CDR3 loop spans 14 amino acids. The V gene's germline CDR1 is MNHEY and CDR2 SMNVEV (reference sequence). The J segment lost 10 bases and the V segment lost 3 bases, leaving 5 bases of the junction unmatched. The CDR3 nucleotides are TGTGCCAGCAGTTTGCTAGCGGGAGTCGTGGAGCTGTTTTTT. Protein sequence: CASSLLAGVVELFF.

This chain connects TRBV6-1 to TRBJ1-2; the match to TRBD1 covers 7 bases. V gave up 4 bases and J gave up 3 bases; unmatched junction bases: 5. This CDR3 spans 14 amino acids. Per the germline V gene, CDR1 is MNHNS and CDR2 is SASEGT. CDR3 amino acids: CASSVGTADYGYTF. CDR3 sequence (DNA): TGTGCCAGCAGTGTCGGGACAGCTGACTATGGCTACACCTTC.

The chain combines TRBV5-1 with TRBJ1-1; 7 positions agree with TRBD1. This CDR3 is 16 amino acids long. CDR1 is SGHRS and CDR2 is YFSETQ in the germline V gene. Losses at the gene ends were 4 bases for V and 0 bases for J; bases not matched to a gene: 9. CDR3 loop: CASSLRQGGMNTEAFF. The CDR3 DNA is TGCGCCAGCAGCCTCCGGCAGGGGGGTATGAACACTGAAGCTTTCTTT.

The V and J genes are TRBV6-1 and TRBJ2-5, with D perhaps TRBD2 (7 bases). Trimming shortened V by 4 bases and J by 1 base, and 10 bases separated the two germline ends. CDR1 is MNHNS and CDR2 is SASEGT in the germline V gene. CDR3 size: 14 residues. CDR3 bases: TGTGCCAGCAGTGGGGGAGGGGGCCAAGAGACCCAGTACTTC. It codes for CASSGGGGQETQYF.

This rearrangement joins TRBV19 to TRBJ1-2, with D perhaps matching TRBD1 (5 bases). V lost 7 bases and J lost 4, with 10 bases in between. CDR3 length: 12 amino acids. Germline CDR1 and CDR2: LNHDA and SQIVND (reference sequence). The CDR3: CASTQGGYGYTF. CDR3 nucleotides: TGTGCCAGTACCCAGGGAGGCTATGGCTACACCTTC.

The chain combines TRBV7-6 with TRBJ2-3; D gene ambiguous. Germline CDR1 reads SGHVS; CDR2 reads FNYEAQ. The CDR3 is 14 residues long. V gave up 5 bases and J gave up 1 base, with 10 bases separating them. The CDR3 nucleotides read TGTGCCAGCAGCATAGGCACAGGCACAGATACGCAGTATTTT. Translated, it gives CASSIGTGTDTQYF.

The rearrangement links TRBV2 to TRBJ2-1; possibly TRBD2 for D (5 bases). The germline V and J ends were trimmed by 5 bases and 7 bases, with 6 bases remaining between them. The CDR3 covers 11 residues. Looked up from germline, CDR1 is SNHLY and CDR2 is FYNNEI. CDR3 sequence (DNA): TGTGCCAGCAGTCGGGGTAATGAGCAGTTCTTC. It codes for CASSRGNEQFF.

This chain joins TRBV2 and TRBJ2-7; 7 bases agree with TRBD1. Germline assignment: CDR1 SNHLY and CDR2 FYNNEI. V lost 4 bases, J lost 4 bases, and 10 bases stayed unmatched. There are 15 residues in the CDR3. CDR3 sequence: CASSADRERFYEQYF. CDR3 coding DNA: TGTGCCAGCAGTGCTGACAGGGAAAGATTTTACGAGCAGTACTTC.